These 12 T cell receptor beta chains were all obtained from the same sample, sequenced in a study of cytomegalovirus exposure and HLA in healthy donors. The repertoire was sequenced with immunoSEQ multiplex PCR; TCRdb's copy has only in-frame clones and lacks some. Here the sample spans around 54,000 clones, around nine tenths being singletons. The material sequenced was PBMCs. The receptors here all came from a woman aged 18-29 years in good health and CMV-seropositive.

In DNA form, the CDR3 reads TGTGCCAGCAGTGCCGAGACAGGACCCTATGGCTACACCTTC. This encodes CASSAETGPYGYTF. The chain combines TRBV6-4 with TRBJ1-2, with a possible D match to TRBD1 (6 bases). CDR1 is MRHNA, CDR2 SNTAGT, per germline. CDR3 length: 14 residues. The ends were cut back, 4 bases at V and 4 bases at J, with 13 bases in the middle.

V gene TRBV7-2 combines with J gene TRBJ1-5; no clear D gene. CDR1 is SGHTA, CDR2 FQGNSA, per germline. The CDR3 runs 17 residues. V lost 0 bases and J 6 bases, leaving 18 bases between the germline ends. The DNA for the CDR3 is TGTGCCAGCAGCTTAGCCTCCGGGCAGACTAGCGGTCAGCCCCAGCATTTT. Protein sequence: CASSLASGQTSGQPQHF.

Worth noting for this clone: The sample has other DNA sequences that encode this CDR3 too. J is TRBJ1-1 and V is TRBV29-1, with 10 nucleotides matching TRBD1. This CDR3 is built from 14 residues. V lost 1 base to trimming and J lost 5 bases; unmatched junction nucleotides: 4. The germline V gene encodes CDR1 SQVTM and CDR2 ANQGSEA. Here the CDR3 DNA reads TGCAGCGTTGAAGCGACAGGGGGCTGGACTGAAGCTTTCTTT. It encodes CSVEATGGWTEAFF.

This clone was seen once. The chain uses TRBV14 and TRBJ1-3; D may be TRBD1 (6 bases). The CDR3 is 16 residues long. Between the trimmed V and J ends, which lost 1 base and 1 base, there was a span of 11 bases. The germline gives CDR1 SGHDN, CDR2 FVKESK. The CDR3 sequence is CASSQVERGSGNTIYF. The CDR3 DNA sequence: TGTGCCAGCAGCCAAGTTGAGAGGGGGTCTGGAAACACCATATATTTT.

The chain is built from TRBV5-1 and TRBJ2-4, with TRBD2 matching 7 bases. CDR1 is SGHRS and CDR2 is YFSETQ in the germline V gene. The CDR3 has 14 amino acids. Trimming at V came to 4 bases and at J to 5 bases, leaving 6 bases not matched to a gene. The CDR3 DNA reads TGCGCCAGCAGCCGAGGGACTAACCAAAACATTCAGTACTTC. It codes for CASSRGTNQNIQYF.

The chain carries TRBV28 and TRBJ2-1, with 8 bases lining up with TRBD1. This CDR3 is built from 16 residues. With 5 bases clipped from V and 4 bases from J, the junction kept 10 bases outside the gene matches. Germline V CDR1 and CDR2: MDHEN, SYDVKM. The DNA for the CDR3 is TGTGCCAGCAGTCTCCCCGGGACAGGAGGATACAATGAGCAGTTCTTC. Its protein is CASSLPGTGGYNEQFF.

This clone appeared a single time. The J gene is TRBJ1-1, the V gene TRBV7-9; D is perhaps TRBD1 (6 bases). In germline, CDR1 is SEHNR, CDR2 FQNEAQ (reference sequence). This CDR3 spans 12 amino acids. V was cut by 6 bases and J by 6 bases, with 11 bases left in between. CDR3 in amino acids: CASRGGGPEAFF. Written as DNA, the CDR3 is TGTGCCAGCAGGGGAGGGGGACCTGAAGCTTTCTTT.

This chain connects TRBV7-2 to TRBJ1-2; D possibly corresponds to TRBD1 (6 bases). V was cut by 5 bases and J by 6 bases, with 22 bases left in between. In germline, CDR1 is SGHTA, CDR2 FQGNSA. This CDR3 contains 16 residues. The CDR3 sequence is CASSLMWGRGGDGYTF. The CDR3 coding sequence is TGTGCCAGCAGCCTAATGTGGGGCAGGGGTGGAGATGGCTACACCTTC.

The rearrangement uses TRBV7-3 and TRBJ2-7; perhaps TRBD2 as D (6 bases). The CDR3 is made up of 15 amino acids. V was pared by 1 base and J by 3 bases, with 13 bases between. Germline CDR1 and CDR2: SGHTA and FQGTGA. CDR3 amino acids: CASSLRGDGLYEQYF. Written as DNA, the CDR3 is TGTGCCAGCAGCTTAAGGGGGGACGGGCTCTACGAGCAGTACTTC.

The gene calls are TRBV9 and TRBJ2-3; 13 positions match TRBD2. This CDR3 has 17 residues. Germline CDR1 SGDLS, CDR2 YYNGEE. V shed 2 bases, J shed 6 bases, and the junction held 9 bases outside the gene matches. CDR3 nucleotides: TGTGCCAGCAGCGTCAGAACTAGCGGGGGGGCCATGGATACGCAGTATTTT. Translating it yields CASSVRTSGGAMDTQYF.

V gene TRBV11-1 combines with J gene TRBJ2-5; a possible D gene is TRBD1 (5 bases). V lost 5 bases to trimming and J lost 2 bases, with 12 bases between them. The CDR3 consists of 14 residues. Germline CDR1 reads SGHAT; CDR2 reads FQDESV (reference sequence). This chain's CDR3 is CASSPAGLQETQYF. In DNA, the CDR3 is TGTGCCAGCAGCCCAGCAGGGCTTCAAGAGACCCAGTACTTC.

This chain links TRBV15 with TRBJ2-7; 7 positions agree with TRBD1. Germline CDR1 LNHNV, CDR2 YYDKDF (reference sequence). V was clipped by 1 base and J by 3 bases; unmatched bases: 6. This CDR3 spans 15 amino acids. CDR3 in amino acids: CATSRATGAYYEQYF. The CDR3 bases are TGTGCCACCAGCAGAGCCACAGGGGCCTACTACGAGCAGTACTTC.